These 5 T cell receptor beta chains were sequenced from one sample in a study of blood T cell repertoires in COVID-19. TCRdb keeps only in-frame clones here, not all; method: immunoSEQ multiplex PCR. The profile shows 55,000 to 85,000 clones, about 90% of them singletons. Sequencing used peripheral blood. The receptor set was obtained from a human donor in a cohort sampled during active COVID-19.

For the CDR3, the DNA is TGTGCCACCATGGGGGACAACAGCTACGAGCAGTACTTC. This encodes CATMGDNSYEQYF. V is TRBV24-1 and J is TRBJ2-7, with a possible D match to TRBD1 (6 bases). Between the trimmed V and J ends, which lost 8 bases and 3 bases, there was a span of 13 bases. The CDR3 totals 13 residues. Germline CDR1 and CDR2: KGHDR and SFDVKD.

The chain carries TRBV3-1 (or the pseudogene TRBV3-2) and TRBJ2-7, with 9 bases fitting TRBD2. The trim removed 4 bases at V and 2 bases at J, leaving 3 bases unmatched. There are 14 residues in the CDR3. Germline CDR1 and CDR2: LGHDT and YNNKEL (reference sequence). Here the CDR3 DNA reads TGTGCCAGCAGCCGCGGCGGGGGGGCCTACGAGCAGTACTTC. This sequence encodes CASSRGGGAYEQYF.

J is TRBJ2-1 and V is TRBV5-1; D gene unclear. From germline, CDR1 is SGHRS and CDR2 YFSETQ. This CDR3 is 14 amino acids long. V lost 0 bases, J lost 9 bases, and 13 bases lay in between. CDR3 loop: CASSLGPNGPEQFF. The CDR3 DNA reads TGCGCCAGCAGCTTGGGCCCCAATGGGCCTGAGCAGTTCTTC.

This chain connects TRBV3-1 (or the pseudogene TRBV3-2) to TRBJ1-4; D is unresolved. The length of the CDR3 is 14 residues. CDR1 LGHDT and CDR2 YNNKEL come from the germline V gene (reference sequence). Trimming removed 2 bases at V and 7 bases at J, with 11 bases between. CDR3 residues: CASSQTRRAEKLFF. DNA of the CDR3: TGTGCCAGCAGCCAAACTAGGCGGGCTGAAAAACTGTTTTTT.

This clone came up a few times. This rearrangement joins TRBV7-2 to TRBJ2-3; D gene ambiguous. The length of the CDR3 is 15 residues. Germline V gene lookup returns CDR1 SGHTA and CDR2 FQGNSA. With 0 bases removed from V and 2 bases from J, the gap between germline ends came to 9 bases. CDR3 sequence (DNA): TGTGCCAGCAGCTTAGCGCGCGTAAACACAGATACGCAGTATTTT. Encoded protein: CASSLARVNTDTQYF. The full variable domain, in which reference TRBV7-2 and TRBJ2-3 provide the parts outside the CDR3, is GAGVSQSPSNKVTEKGKDVELRCDPISGHTALYWYRQSLGQGLEFLIYFQGNSAPDKSGLPSDRFSAERTGGSVSTLTIQRTQQEDSAVYLCASSLARVNTDTQYFGPGTRLTVL.